These 23 T cell receptor beta chains came from one sample sequenced in a study of shared clonotypes between healthy human individuals (dated by TCRdb to 2019 to 2021). Library preparation employed the immunoSEQ multiplex PCR assay. Not all clones reach the TCRdb copy of this immuneACCESS table, which keeps in-frame sequences only. Checked studies attribute under half of the gap to unresolved V genes and leave the rest unexplained. The sample table shows 230,000 or so clones, and 60% to 80% are seen once. The ten largest clonotypes hold over 8.5% of the sample. Sequences were obtained from memory CD4+ T cells sorted from blood. What the cell subset or site label conveys for this sample: CD45RA-negative fraction. These TCRs come from a man aged 25-45 years in good health.

This clone was observed a single time. The chain combines TRBV5-5 with TRBJ2-5, with D perhaps being TRBD1 or TRBD2 (5 bases each). Trimming pared 2 bases from V and 0 bases from J, leaving 14 bases between. CDR1 and CDR2 from the germline V gene are SGHKS and YYEKEE (reference sequence). The CDR3 is 16 amino acids. CDR3 coding DNA: TGTGCCAGCAGCTTTATGGGACGGTGGTACCAAGAGACCCAGTACTTC. Translation gives CASSFMGRWYQETQYF. The full variable domain, rest sourced from reference TRBV5-5 and TRBJ2-5, is DAGVTQSPTHLIKTRGQQVTLRCSPISGHKSVSWYQQVLGQGPQFIFQYYEKEERGRGNFPDRFSARQFPNYSSELNVNALLLGDSALYLCASSFMGRWYQETQYFGPGTRLLVL.

The chain recombines TRBV19 with TRBJ2-1, with TRBD1 identical over 7 bases. CDR3 length equals 15 residues. Germline V gene lookup returns CDR1 LNHDA and CDR2 SQIVND (reference sequence). Trimming at V came to 7 bases and at J to 6 bases, leaving 12 bases not matched to a gene. The CDR3, as DNA: TGTGCCAGTAATCCCAGACAGGGTTTGGCCAATGAGCAGTTCTTC. Protein: CASNPRQGLANEQFF.

This clone was seen only a few times. The chain links TRBV7-6 to TRBJ2-1; maybe TRBD1 (7 bases). Germline CDR1 and CDR2: SGHVS and FNYEAQ. V was cut by 4 bases and J by 10 bases, with 26 bases left in between. This CDR3 has 17 residues. In DNA form, the CDR3 reads TGTGCCAGCAGCTCCTGGGGGTGGAGGGGGCGTAAATCCGAGCAGTTCTTC. This translates into CASSSWGWRGRKSEQFF.

The chain links TRBV11-1 to TRBJ2-5; 13 bases align to TRBD2. V lost 4 bases to trimming and J lost 4 bases; unmatched junction nucleotides: 12. CDR1 SGHAT and CDR2 FQDESV come from the germline V gene (reference sequence). The CDR3 length is 18 residues. CDR3 amino acids: CASSSGLAGNGGTETQYF. The DNA for the CDR3 is TGTGCCAGCAGCTCGGGACTAGCGGGAAATGGAGGGACAGAGACCCAGTACTTC.

This clone came up a few times. The chain is built from TRBV2 and TRBJ2-1; 11 bases are shared with TRBD2. This CDR3 is 10 amino acids long. CDR1 is SNHLY and CDR2 is FYNNEI in the germline V gene. After removal of 8 bases from V and 14 bases from J, the junction contained 2 bases not matched to a gene. The CDR3 bases are TGTGCCAGCCAACTAGCGGGAGAGTTCTTC. Its protein is CASQLAGEFF.

This chain links TRBV5-5 with TRBJ2-7; 7 bases agree with TRBD1. Germline CDR1 SGHKS, CDR2 YYEKEE (reference sequence). V was pared by 4 bases and J by 3 bases, with 7 bases of the junction left unmatched. This CDR3 spans 14 amino acids. Written as DNA, the CDR3 is TGTGCCAGCAGCCCCCGACAGGGTCTCTACGAGCAGTACTTC. It yields the protein CASSPRQGLYEQYF.

The rearrangement links TRBV18 to TRBJ2-3; a possible D gene is TRBD2 (7 bases). CDR1 KGHSH and CDR2 LQKENI come from the germline V gene. The CDR3 runs 15 residues. Trimming took 3 bases from V and 6 from J, leaving 16 bases between them. The CDR3 is CASSPTRGPSDTQYF. DNA for the CDR3: TGTGCCAGCTCACCGACGCGGGGGCCTTCGGATACGCAGTATTTT.

V usage is TRBV6-1 and J usage is TRBJ2-2; D is tentatively TRBD1 or TRBD2 (5 bases each). V lost 6 bases and J lost 4, with 15 bases in between. The CDR3 extends over 15 amino acids. Germline-derived CDR1 and CDR2 are MNHNS and SASEGT. CDR3 DNA sequence: TGTGCCAGCAGCTCTTCCCGGGGACGCACCGGGGAGCTGTTTTTT. Its translation: CASSSSRGRTGELFF.

The chain carries TRBV29-1 and TRBJ1-2, with unresolved D. V dropped 3 bases and J dropped 4 bases, with 9 bases sitting between them. The CDR3 covers 12 residues. Looked up from germline, CDR1 is SQVTM and CDR2 is ANQGSEA. The CDR3 sequence: CSVDLGFYGYTF. The DNA for the CDR3 is TGCAGCGTTGATTTGGGGTTCTATGGCTACACCTTC.

This clone was recorded a few times. This chain links TRBV2 with TRBJ2-1; D might be TRBD2 (7 bases). Germline CDR1 is SNHLY and CDR2 is FYNNEI. CDR3 length: 14 residues. Between the trimmed V and J ends, which lost 5 bases and 5 bases, there was a span of 13 bases. DNA of the CDR3: TGTGCCAGCAGTTTTGCGGGGGCCCACAATGAGCAGTTCTTC. This codes for CASSFAGAHNEQFF.

This clone showed up just a few times. V and J are TRBV28 and TRBJ1-2, with D perhaps matching TRBD1 (5 bases). CDR3 length equals 13 residues. Deletions cut 6 bases from V and 6 bases from J, with 14 bases between. Looked up from germline, CDR1 is MDHEN and CDR2 is SYDVKM. CDR3 nucleotide sequence: TGTGCCAGCAGCTTGCGGGGGGTGAATGGCTACACCTTC. This codes for CASSLRGVNGYTF.

The V call is TRBV29-1, the J call TRBJ2-5; D is perhaps TRBD1 (6 bases). The CDR3 loop spans 15 amino acids. The V gene's germline CDR1 is SQVTM and CDR2 ANQGSEA. Trimming left V 4 bases short and J 3 bases short, with 18 bases between. In DNA, the CDR3 is TGCAGCGTTGTCGTATGGCGACAGGTGAAAGAGACCCAGTACTTC. It translates to CSVVVWRQVKETQYF. Together with reference TRBV29-1 and TRBJ2-5, the CDR3 gives the full variable domain: SAVISQKPSRDICQRGTSLTIQCQVDSQVTMMFWYRQQPGQSLTLIATANQGSEATYESGFVIDKFPISRPNLTFSTLTVSNMSPEDSSIYLCSVVVWRQVKETQYFGPGTRLLVL.

V gene TRBV18 combines with J gene TRBJ2-4, with D possibly being TRBD2 (6 bases). Deletions cut 2 bases from V and 1 base from J, with 15 bases between. CDR1 is KGHSH and CDR2 is LQKENI in the germline V gene. CDR3 size: 17 residues. The CDR3, as DNA: TGTGCCAGCTCACCATCTAAGGGCGGAGGGGCCAAAAACATTCAGTACTTC. This translates into CASSPSKGGGAKNIQYF.

This clone appeared a single time. The rearrangement uses TRBV7-2 and TRBJ2-6, with D possibly being TRBD1 (5 bases). Germline-derived CDR1 and CDR2 are SGHTA and FQGNSA. V shed 5 bases and J shed 0 bases, with 14 bases lying between them. The CDR3 is made up of 17 amino acids. Here the CDR3 reads CASSPSGKTSGANVLTF. The CDR3 DNA reads as TGTGCCAGCAGCCCCTCAGGGAAAACCTCTGGGGCCAACGTCCTGACTTTC. The variable domain in full, with the rest retrieved from reference TRBV7-2 and TRBJ2-6, is GAGVSQSPSNKVTEKGKDVELRCDPISGHTALYWYRQSLGQGLEFLIYFQGNSAPDKSGLPSDRFSAERTGGSVSTLTIQRTQQEDSAVYLCASSPSGKTSGANVLTFGAGSRLTVL.

The chain recombines TRBV30 with TRBJ1-2, with 10 bases lining up with TRBD1. This CDR3 spans 12 amino acids. V lost 5 bases and J lost 8; bases outside the gene matches: 5. Germline V gene data show CDR1 as GTSNPN and CDR2 as SVGIG (reference sequence). The DNA of the CDR3 is TGTGCCTGGCTGACAGGGGGCGAAGGCTACACCTTC. This gives the protein CAWLTGGEGYTF.

This CDR3 is CASSLNPRTDTQYF. CDR3 sequence (DNA): TGTGCCAGCAGCTTGAACCCGCGCACAGATACGCAGTATTTT. The rearrangement links TRBV2 to TRBJ2-3; D gene unclear. Trimming removed 6 bases from V and 1 base from J, with 11 bases in between. CDR3 length: 14 amino acids. The germline V gene has CDR1 SNHLY and CDR2 FYNNEI.

A note on this clone: One end of the junction varies from germline; a read error may be responsible. The rearrangement joins TRBV7-8 to TRBJ2-3; TRBD2 might be the D (5 bases). CDR3 length: 13 amino acids. The germline V gene has CDR1 SGHVS and CDR2 FQNEAQ. The CDR3 reads CASSLALRDTQYF. CDR3 coding DNA: TGTGCCAGCAGCCTAGCCCTTCGAGATACGCAGTATTTT.

Comments on this clone: The same CDR3 arises from other DNA sequences in this sample as well. The genes are TRBV5-1 and TRBJ2-1; 8 bases agree with TRBD1. V lost 3 bases and J lost 7; bases outside the gene matches: 6. Germline loops: CDR1 SGHRS, CDR2 YFSETQ. CDR3 length equals 14 residues. Here the CDR3 DNA reads TGCGCCAGCAGCTCCCAGGGGGCGGGGAATGAGCAGTTCTTC. Translated, it gives CASSSQGAGNEQFF.

There are a few counts of this clone. The chain has TRBV7-3 and TRBJ2-1; TRBD2 is a possible D gene (6 bases). The CDR3 has 16 amino acids. Germline V gene data show CDR1 as SGHTA and CDR2 as FQGTGA. Deletions cut 5 bases from V and 0 bases from J, with 14 bases between. CDR3 sequence: CASSPDRGTSYNEQFF. In nucleotides, the CDR3 is TGTGCCAGCAGCCCCGACCGCGGGACCTCCTACAATGAGCAGTTCTTC.

A note on this clone: A read error may be the cause here, since a much bigger clone is one base away. Distinct nucleotide sequences in the sample also encode this CDR3. This chain uses TRBV28 with TRBJ2-7; 7 nucleotides line up with TRBD1. The CDR3 is 13 amino acids. The ends lost 5 bases at V and 3 bases at J; junction bases unmatched: 4. CDR1 is MDHEN and CDR2 is SYDVKM in the germline V gene. CDR3 sequence (DNA): TGTGCCAGCAGTCCGGGACAGAGCTACGAGCAGTACTTC. It codes for CASSPGQSYEQYF.

This clone was observed many times. The chain carries TRBV18 and TRBJ1-2; 8 bases agree with TRBD1. The CDR3 consists of 15 residues. The germline V gene encodes CDR1 KGHSH and CDR2 LQKENI. The trim removed 3 bases at V and 0 bases at J, leaving 3 bases unmatched. The CDR3 sequence is CASSPTGESNYGYTF. The CDR3 bases are TGTGCCAGCTCACCGACAGGGGAGTCTAACTATGGCTACACCTTC. Supplemented by reference TRBV18 and TRBJ1-2, the full variable domain reads NAGVMQNPRHLVRRRGQEARLRCSPMKGHSHVYWYRQLPEEGLKFMVYLQKENIIDESGMPKERFSAEFPKEGPSILRIQQVVRGDSAAYFCASSPTGESNYGYTFGSGTRLTVV.

This clone was observed a few times. The V call is TRBV5-6, the J call TRBJ2-3, with 7 bases fitting TRBD2. CDR3 length equals 16 residues. Germline assignment: CDR1 SGHDT and CDR2 YYEEEE. V shed 0 bases and J 2 bases; nucleotides not matched to a gene: 6. The CDR3, as DNA: TGTGCCAGCAGCTTGGGGCTAGCGGAAGTCACAGATACGCAGTATTTT. Protein: CASSLGLAEVTDTQYF. Looking up the rest from reference TRBV5-6 and TRBJ2-3 gives the full variable domain: DAGVTQSPTHLIKTRGQQVTLRCSPKSGHDTVSWYQQALGQGPQFIFQYYEEEERQRGNFPDRFSGHQFPNYSSELNVNALLLGDSALYLCASSLGLAEVTDTQYFGPGTRLTVL.

The J gene is TRBJ2-7, the V gene TRBV25-1; TRBD1 aligns across 7 bases. Trimming cost V 4 bases and J 2 bases; bases outside gene matches: 5. CDR3 length equals 14 residues. CDR1 and CDR2 (germline): MGHDK, SYGVNS. For the CDR3, the DNA is TGTGCCAGCAGTGCCCGGCAGGGGGCCTACGAGCAGTACTTC. Residues: CASSARQGAYEQYF.